The next 9 T cell receptor beta chains were all read from a single sample in a study of cytomegalovirus exposure and HLA in healthy donors. TCRdb keeps only in-frame clones here, not all; method: immunoSEQ multiplex PCR. The sample yields 200,000 or so clones, around 83% seen once. The sequenced sample consisted of PBMCs. The receptors originated from a woman between 25 and 40 years old in good health and CMV-seropositive.

The sample holds one count of this clone. This chain uses TRBV25-1 with TRBJ2-1; D is perhaps TRBD2 (6 bases). CDR1 is MGHDK and CDR2 is SYGVNS in the germline V gene. V was shortened by 6 bases and J by 10 bases, with 13 bases between the two germline ends. The CDR3 covers 12 residues. CDR3 region: CASRSMGLEQFF. The CDR3 bases are TGTGCCAGCAGATCGATGGGACTCGAGCAGTTCTTC. The full variable domain, its missing parts supplied by reference TRBV25-1 and TRBJ2-1, is EADIYQTPRYLVIGTGKKITLECSQTMGHDKMYWYQQDPGMELHLIHYSYGVNSTEKGDLSSESTVSRIRTEHFPLTLESARPSHTSQYLCASRSMGLEQFFGPGTRLTVL.

The V and J genes are TRBV28 and TRBJ2-1; D remains ambiguous. V was clipped by 6 bases and J by 6 bases, with 9 bases between them. CDR3 length: 12 residues. Per the germline V gene, CDR1 is MDHEN and CDR2 is SYDVKM. For the CDR3, the DNA is TGTGCCAGCAGGGCGGATTTCAATGAGCAGTTCTTC. This translates into CASRADFNEQFF.

V is TRBV4-1 and J is TRBJ1-1, with D tentatively TRBD1 (5 bases). The CDR3 is made up of 14 amino acids. Germline assignment: CDR1 MGHRA and CDR2 YSYEKL. The V end was cut by 4 bases, the J end by 5 bases, with 14 bases between. The CDR3 DNA reads TGCGCCAGCAGCCTACAGGAGGGTGGGACTGAAGCTTTCTTT. Translating gives CASSLQEGGTEAFF.

The chain combines TRBV7-9 with TRBJ2-5, with TRBD2 as a possible D gene (6 bases). The CDR3 spans 12 residues. V was shortened by 6 bases and J by 5 bases, with 10 bases between the two germline ends. The germline CDR1 and CDR2 sequences are SEHNR and FQNEAQ (reference sequence). DNA of the CDR3: TGTGCCAGCAGGGCCGCGGGGGAGACCCAGTACTTC. Translating it yields CASRAAGETQYF.

V is TRBV5-6 and J is TRBJ2-1; D may be TRBD1 (6 bases). The CDR3 is 16 residues long. The germline gives CDR1 SGHDT, CDR2 YYEEEE. V gave up 3 bases and J gave up 3 bases, with 16 bases separating them. The CDR3 loop is CASSSALTGGYNEQFF. As DNA, the CDR3 is TGTGCCAGCAGCTCGGCCTTGACAGGAGGCTACAATGAGCAGTTCTTC.

This sequence joins TRBV28 and TRBJ2-7; D may be TRBD1 (6 bases). The CDR3 covers 15 residues. Germline V gives CDR1 MDHEN, CDR2 SYDVKM. Deletions cut 4 bases from V and 4 bases from J, with 17 bases between. CDR3 sequence: CASSYQGLGNYEQYF. The DNA for the CDR3 is TGTGCCAGCAGTTATCAGGGGTTAGGTAATTACGAGCAGTACTTC.

This clone was detected only a few times. At one of its ends the junction is not consistent with the germline gene, which may arise from a read error. The V call is TRBV27, the J call TRBJ2-7; D gene ambiguous. CDR3 length: 14 residues. The germline V gene has CDR1 MNHEY and CDR2 SMNVEV (reference sequence). Written as DNA, the CDR3 is TGTGCCAGCAGCTTATATGGAGTGGGCTACGAGCAGTACTTC. Protein: CASSLYGVGYEQYF.

DNA for the CDR3: TGTGCCAGCAGTGAATATATACACCCCACAGATACGCAGTATTTT. Translating it yields CASSEYIHPTDTQYF. The V and J genes are TRBV25-1 and TRBJ2-3; no reliable D call. Trimming pared 0 bases from V and 2 bases from J, leaving 9 bases between. In germline, CDR1 is MGHDK, CDR2 SYGVNS. The CDR3 runs 15 residues.

The V gene is TRBV6-1, the J gene TRBJ2-5, with D possibly being TRBD1 (5 bases). The germline V gene encodes CDR1 MNHNS and CDR2 SASEGT. The CDR3 length is 13 residues. Trimming stripped 5 bases from V and 5 bases from J, with 12 bases between. The CDR3 nucleotides read TGTGCCAGCAGTTGGACCGCAGGGGAGACCCAGTACTTC. Protein: CASSWTAGETQYF.